The 14 T cell receptor beta chains below come from one sample, sequenced in a study of blood T cell repertoires in COVID-19. The protocol was immunoSEQ multiplex PCR, while the TCRdb copy is restricted to in-frame clones and leaves out a portion. The table has hundreds of thousands of clones, about 85% seen once; the top ten hold under 2.5%. Source material: PBMCs or T cells enriched from blood (not recorded which). The receptors here all came from a woman between 18 and 30 years old with acute COVID-19.

The chain combines TRBV7-7 with TRBJ2-1; 8 nucleotides match TRBD1. The CDR3 is made up of 12 amino acids. The ends lost 5 bases at V and 12 bases at J; junction bases unmatched: 6. Looked up from germline, CDR1 is SSHAT and CDR2 is FNYEAQ (reference sequence). As DNA, the CDR3 is TGTGCCAGCAGCCCGGACAGGGTCTCGCAGTTCTTC. Protein: CASSPDRVSQFF.

The V gene is TRBV14, the J gene TRBJ1-2, with 9 positions matching TRBD1. The trim removed 4 bases at V and 8 bases at J, leaving 8 bases unmatched. The germline gives CDR1 SGHDN, CDR2 FVKESK. The CDR3 covers 14 residues. CDR3 sequence reads: CASSPGQGVFGYTF. The CDR3, as DNA: TGTGCCAGCAGCCCGGGACAGGGTGTCTTCGGCTACACCTTC.

The gene calls are TRBV19 and TRBJ1-3; TRBD1 agrees at 7 bases. With V trimmed by 8 bases and J by 2 bases, 6 bases remained unmatched. This CDR3 is 14 amino acids long. CDR1 and CDR2 from the germline V gene are LNHDA and SQIVND (reference sequence). CDR3 in DNA: TGTGCCAGTTCACAGGGGTGGGCTGGAAACACCATATATTTT. Its protein is CASSQGWAGNTIYF.

This chain joins TRBV2 and TRBJ2-5, with 14 positions matching TRBD2. J lost 4 bases, V lost 5 bases, and 6 bases had no gene match. The CDR3 contains 16 residues. Germline-derived CDR1 and CDR2 are SNHLY and FYNNEI. CDR3 region: CASSSRLAGGPETQYF. The DNA of the CDR3 is TGTGCCAGCAGTTCGCGACTAGCGGGAGGGCCAGAGACCCAGTACTTC.

V is TRBV5-4 and J is TRBJ1-4; tentative D call: TRBD1 (6 bases). Germline CDR1 is SGHNT and CDR2 is YYREEE (reference sequence). The CDR3 loop spans 16 amino acids. V was trimmed by 2 bases and J by 5 bases, leaving 16 bases between them. The CDR3 protein is CASSFGKTGINEKLFF. The CDR3 DNA reads TGTGCCAGCAGCTTTGGGAAAACAGGGATCAATGAAAAACTGTTTTTT. The full variable domain, with the rest looked up from reference TRBV5-4 and TRBJ1-4, is ETGVTQSPTHLIKTRGQQVTLRCSSQSGHNTVSWYQQALGQGPQFIFQYYREEENGRGNFPPRFSGLQFPNYSSELNVNALELDDSALYLCASSFGKTGINEKLFFGSGTQLSVL.

The gene calls are TRBV18 and TRBJ1-2; TRBD1 aligns across 7 bases. Germline V gene sequence: CDR1 KGHSH, CDR2 LQKENI. The CDR3 totals 16 residues. V lost 2 bases to trimming and J lost 5 bases; unmatched junction nucleotides: 11. The CDR3 here is CASSPTDRPFLYGYTF. The CDR3 DNA sequence: TGTGCCAGCTCACCAACGGACAGGCCGTTTCTTTATGGCTACACCTTC.

V usage is TRBV10-2 and J usage is TRBJ2-7; D might be TRBD2 (5 bases). The V end lost 5 bases, the J end lost 4 bases, and 21 bases lay between the germline ends. The germline V gene encodes CDR1 WSHSY and CDR2 SAAADI. The CDR3 loop spans 16 amino acids. CDR3: CASSLTLRDSSYEQYF. The CDR3 nucleotides read TGCGCCAGCAGTTTGACACTCCGGGATTCGTCATACGAGCAGTACTTC.

The J gene is TRBJ1-2, the V gene TRBV30; 8 bases match TRBD1. The trim removed 2 bases at V and 4 bases at J, leaving 3 bases unmatched. There are 13 residues in the CDR3. Germline V gene data show CDR1 as GTSNPN and CDR2 as SVGIG (reference sequence). The CDR3 DNA sequence: TGTGCCTGGAGTTCGGACAGGGCCTATGGCTACACCTTC. Protein sequence: CAWSSDRAYGYTF.

The V and J genes are TRBV18 and TRBJ2-5; maybe TRBD1 (6 bases). V was trimmed by 2 bases and J by 5 bases, leaving 9 bases between them. The CDR3 totals 13 residues. The V gene's germline CDR1 is KGHSH and CDR2 LQKENI. CDR3 bases: TGTGCCAGCTCACCAGGGGGCTCGGAGACCCAGTACTTC. Protein product: CASSPGGSETQYF.

The chain links TRBV10-1 to TRBJ2-5; 14 nucleotides align to TRBD2. Trimming removed 6 bases from V and 1 base from J; junction bases left unmatched: 4. The germline gives CDR1 WNHNN, CDR2 SYGVQD (reference sequence). This CDR3 is built from 16 residues. CDR3 residues: CASSAGLAGAQETQYF. CDR3 nucleotide sequence: TGCGCCAGCAGCGCGGGACTAGCGGGGGCCCAAGAGACCCAGTACTTC.

There are a few counts of this clone. The chain combines TRBV28 with TRBJ1-6; TRBD1 matches at 7 bases. V shed 6 bases, J shed 6 bases, and the junction held 8 bases outside the gene matches. Germline-derived CDR1 and CDR2 are MDHEN and SYDVKM. This CDR3 has 15 amino acids. In DNA form, the CDR3 reads TGTGCCAGCAGGGCCCCGGGACAGACTAATTCACCCCTCCACTTT. The encoded protein is CASRAPGQTNSPLHF.

The rearrangement joins TRBV10-1 to TRBJ1-1; D perhaps matches TRBD1 (6 bases). Germline V gene sequence: CDR1 WNHNN, CDR2 SYGVQD (reference sequence). CDR3 length: 15 amino acids. V was cut by 0 bases and J by 9 bases, with 17 bases left in between. This CDR3 is CASSESGRGSTKAFF. In DNA, the CDR3 is TGCGCCAGCAGTGAGTCAGGCAGGGGATCAACCAAAGCTTTCTTT.

The rearrangement links TRBV7-2 to TRBJ2-1, with 9 bases fitting TRBD2. Per germline, CDR1 SGHTA and CDR2 FQGNSA. The CDR3 has 15 amino acids. V lost 4 bases, J lost 6 bases, and 7 bases stayed unmatched. CDR3 residues: CASSSRTSETNEQFF. CDR3 coding DNA: TGTGCCAGCAGCTCCAGGACTAGCGAGACCAATGAGCAGTTCTTC.

This clone was counted only a few times. The chain employs TRBV3-1 (or the pseudogene TRBV3-2) and TRBJ2-6; possible D gene TRBD1, 6 bases. Trimming left V 5 bases short and J 2 bases short, with 7 bases between. This CDR3 has 14 amino acids. Per germline, CDR1 LGHDT and CDR2 YNNKEL (reference sequence). CDR3 in amino acids: CASSSGAGANVLTF. DNA of the CDR3: TGTGCCAGCAGCTCAGGGGCTGGGGCCAACGTCCTGACTTTC.